This TCR beta chain was documented in a study of identical twins. CDR1 SGHRS and CDR2 YFSETQ come from the germline V gene. The CDR3 is 13 residues long. V dropped 5 bases and J dropped 3 bases, with 12 bases sitting between them. MiXCR, run by TCRdb on the 5' RACE reads, gives a single entry per CDR3 protein. The sample has 1.5 million to 2 million distinct CDR3 sequences, about 32% seen once. This clonotype was counted only a few times. The sequence was collected from a newborn girl in good health. The rearrangement uses TRBV5-1 and TRBJ2-7; D possibly uses TRBD1 or TRBD2 (5 bases each). Sequences were obtained from cord blood. CDR3 loop: CASRGDGIYEQYF. The CDR3 DNA sequence: TGCGCCAGCAGGGGGGACGGTATCTACGAGCAGTACTTC.